One T cell receptor beta chain is described in this entry. The data belong to a study of technical replicates of blood from a few donors. Trimming shortened V by 5 bases and J by 5 bases, and 10 bases separated the two germline ends. This CDR3 contains 13 residues. The germline gives CDR1 SGHVS, CDR2 FQNEAQ. The protocol was immunoSEQ multiplex PCR, while the TCRdb copy is restricted to in-frame clones and leaves out a portion. The sample lists approximately 85,000 clones; 90% to 95% were seen once. This TCR derives from a human donor in good health. The chain links TRBV7-8 to TRBJ1-5; D not resolved. The sample taken for sequencing was T cells isolated from PBMCs. The DNA for the CDR3 is TGTGCCAGCAGCACGGGAGCGGATCAGCCCCAGCATTTT. Its protein is CASSTGADQPQHF.